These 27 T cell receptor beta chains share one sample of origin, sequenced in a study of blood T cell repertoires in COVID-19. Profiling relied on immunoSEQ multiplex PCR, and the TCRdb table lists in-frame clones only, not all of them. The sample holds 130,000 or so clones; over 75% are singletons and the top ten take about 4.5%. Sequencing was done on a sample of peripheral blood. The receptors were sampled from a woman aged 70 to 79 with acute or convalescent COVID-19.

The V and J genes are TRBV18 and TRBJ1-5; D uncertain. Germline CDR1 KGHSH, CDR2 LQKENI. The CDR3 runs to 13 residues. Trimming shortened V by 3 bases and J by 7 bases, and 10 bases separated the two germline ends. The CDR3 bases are TGTGCCAGCTCACCTGGAGGTTGGCAGCCCCAGCATTTT. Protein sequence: CASSPGGWQPQHF.

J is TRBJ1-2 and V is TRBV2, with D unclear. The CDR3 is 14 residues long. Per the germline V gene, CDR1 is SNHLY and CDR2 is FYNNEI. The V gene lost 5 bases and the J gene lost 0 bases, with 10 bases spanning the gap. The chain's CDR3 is CASSPVVPNYGYTF. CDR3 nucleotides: TGTGCCAGCAGTCCGGTCGTTCCTAACTATGGCTACACCTTC.

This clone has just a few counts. The CDR3 protein is CASSEGQGAVSKTQYF. The CDR3 DNA reads TGTGCCAGCAGCGAAGGACAGGGGGCGGTATCAAAGACCCAGTACTTC. The gene calls are TRBV5-4 and TRBJ2-5; 11 bases match TRBD1. This CDR3 spans 16 amino acids. The J segment lost 6 bases and the V segment lost 4 bases, leaving 11 bases of the junction unmatched. Looked up from germline, CDR1 is SGHNT and CDR2 is YYREEE (reference sequence).

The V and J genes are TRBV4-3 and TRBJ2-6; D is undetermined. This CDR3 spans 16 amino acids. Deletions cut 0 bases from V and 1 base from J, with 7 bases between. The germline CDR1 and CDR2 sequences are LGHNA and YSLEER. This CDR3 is CASSQDGSSGANVLTF. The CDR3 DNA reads TGCGCCAGCAGCCAAGATGGTAGTTCTGGGGCCAACGTCCTGACTTTC.

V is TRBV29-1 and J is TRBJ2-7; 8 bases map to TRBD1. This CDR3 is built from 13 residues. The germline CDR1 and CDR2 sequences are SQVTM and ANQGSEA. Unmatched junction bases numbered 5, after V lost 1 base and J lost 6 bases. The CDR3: CSVEGQGAAEQYF. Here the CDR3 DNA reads TGCAGCGTTGAAGGCCAGGGGGCTGCCGAGCAGTACTTC.

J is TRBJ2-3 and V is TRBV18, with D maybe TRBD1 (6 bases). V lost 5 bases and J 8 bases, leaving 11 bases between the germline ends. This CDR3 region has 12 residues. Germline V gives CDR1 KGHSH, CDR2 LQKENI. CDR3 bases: TGTGCCAGCTCATCCCGAGGGGGTACGCAGTATTTT. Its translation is CASSSRGGTQYF.

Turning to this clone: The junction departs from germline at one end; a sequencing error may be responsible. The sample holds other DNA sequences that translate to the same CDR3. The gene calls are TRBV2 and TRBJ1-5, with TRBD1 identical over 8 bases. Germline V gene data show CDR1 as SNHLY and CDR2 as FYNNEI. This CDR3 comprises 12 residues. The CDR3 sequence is CASTGGGQPQHF. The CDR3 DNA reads TGTGCCAGCACAGGGGGCGGGCAGCCTCAGCATTTT.

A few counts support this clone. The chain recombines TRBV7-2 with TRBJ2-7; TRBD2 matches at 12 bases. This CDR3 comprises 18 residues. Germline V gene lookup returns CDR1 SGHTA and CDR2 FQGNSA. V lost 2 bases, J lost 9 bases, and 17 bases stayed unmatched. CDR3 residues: CASSLNGLASGGAVGQYF. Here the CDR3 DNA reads TGTGCCAGCAGCTTAAACGGGTTGGCTAGCGGGGGGGCAGTAGGGCAGTACTTC.

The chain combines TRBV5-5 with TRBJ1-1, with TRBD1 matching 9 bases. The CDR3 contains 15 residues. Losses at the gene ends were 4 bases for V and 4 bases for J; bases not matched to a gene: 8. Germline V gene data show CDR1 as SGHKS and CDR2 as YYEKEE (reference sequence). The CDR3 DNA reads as TGTGCCAGCAGCCGAACAGGGGGCTCGGGCACTGAAGCTTTCTTT. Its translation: CASSRTGGSGTEAFF.

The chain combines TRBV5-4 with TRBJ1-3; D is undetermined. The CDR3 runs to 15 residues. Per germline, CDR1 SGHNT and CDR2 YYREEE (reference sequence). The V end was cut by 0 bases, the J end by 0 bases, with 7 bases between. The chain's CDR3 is CASSLAGGSGNTIYF. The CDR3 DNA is TGTGCCAGCAGCTTGGCCGGCGGCTCTGGAAACACCATATATTTT.

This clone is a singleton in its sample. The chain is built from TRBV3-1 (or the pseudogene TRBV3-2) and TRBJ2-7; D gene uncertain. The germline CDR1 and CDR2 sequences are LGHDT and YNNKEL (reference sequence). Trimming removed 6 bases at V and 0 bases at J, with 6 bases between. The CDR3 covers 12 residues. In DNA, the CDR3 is TGTGCCAGCAGTCATTCCTCCTACGAGCAGTACTTC. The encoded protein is CASSHSSYEQYF.

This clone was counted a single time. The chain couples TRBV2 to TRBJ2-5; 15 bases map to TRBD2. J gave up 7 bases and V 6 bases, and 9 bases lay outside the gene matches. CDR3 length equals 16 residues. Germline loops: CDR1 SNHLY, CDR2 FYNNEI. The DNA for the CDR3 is TGTGCCAGCAGCCCTCAGGGACTAGCGGGAGGTGGGACCCAGTACTTC. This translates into CASSPQGLAGGGTQYF.

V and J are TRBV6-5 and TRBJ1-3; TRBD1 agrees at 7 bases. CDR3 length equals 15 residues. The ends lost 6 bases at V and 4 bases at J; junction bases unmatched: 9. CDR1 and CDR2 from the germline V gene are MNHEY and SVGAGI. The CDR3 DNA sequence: TGTGCCAGCAGGCCCGGGACAGTCGGAGGAAACACCATATATTTT. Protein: CASRPGTVGGNTIYF.

CDR3 nucleotides: TGTGCCAGCAGTGGAATGGGGAGCAGGGGGGACTATGGCTACACCTTC. It yields the protein CASSGMGSRGDYGYTF. The chain couples TRBV25-1 to TRBJ1-2; TRBD1 matches at 7 bases. The CDR3 covers 16 residues. Germline lookup yields CDR1 MGHDK and CDR2 SYGVNS. V lost 4 bases, J lost 3 bases, and 11 bases stayed unmatched.

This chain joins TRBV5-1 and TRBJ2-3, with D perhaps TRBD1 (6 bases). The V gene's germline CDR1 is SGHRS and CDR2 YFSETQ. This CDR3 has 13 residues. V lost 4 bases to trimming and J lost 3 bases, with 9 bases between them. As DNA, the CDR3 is TGCGCCAGCAGCACAGGGCCGACAGATACGCAGTATTTT. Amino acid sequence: CASSTGPTDTQYF.

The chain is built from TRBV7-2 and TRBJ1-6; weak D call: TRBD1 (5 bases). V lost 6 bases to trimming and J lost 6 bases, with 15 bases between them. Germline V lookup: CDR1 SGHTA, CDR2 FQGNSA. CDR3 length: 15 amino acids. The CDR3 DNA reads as TGTGCCAGCAGGAAGAATCAGGGATTTAATTCACCCCTCCACTTT. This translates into CASRKNQGFNSPLHF.

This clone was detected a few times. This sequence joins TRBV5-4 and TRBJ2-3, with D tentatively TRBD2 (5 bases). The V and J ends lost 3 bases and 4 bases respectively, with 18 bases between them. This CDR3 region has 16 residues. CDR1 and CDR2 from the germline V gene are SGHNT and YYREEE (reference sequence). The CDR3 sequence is CASSSGNPMNSDTQYF. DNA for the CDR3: TGTGCCAGCAGCTCCGGGAACCCAATGAATTCAGATACGCAGTATTTT.

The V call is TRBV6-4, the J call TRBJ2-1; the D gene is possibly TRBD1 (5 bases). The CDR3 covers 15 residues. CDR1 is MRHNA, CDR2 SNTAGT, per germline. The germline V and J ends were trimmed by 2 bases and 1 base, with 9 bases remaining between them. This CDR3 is CASSDSPGSYNEQFF. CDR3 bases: TGTGCCAGCAGTGACAGCCCAGGGTCCTACAATGAGCAGTTCTTC.

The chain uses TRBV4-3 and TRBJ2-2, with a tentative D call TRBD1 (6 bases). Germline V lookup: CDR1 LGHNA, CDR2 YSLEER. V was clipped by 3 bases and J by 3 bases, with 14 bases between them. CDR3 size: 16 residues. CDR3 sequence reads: CASSQDSYRDTGELFF. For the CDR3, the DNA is TGCGCCAGCAGCCAGGACAGTTACCGGGACACCGGGGAGCTGTTTTTT.

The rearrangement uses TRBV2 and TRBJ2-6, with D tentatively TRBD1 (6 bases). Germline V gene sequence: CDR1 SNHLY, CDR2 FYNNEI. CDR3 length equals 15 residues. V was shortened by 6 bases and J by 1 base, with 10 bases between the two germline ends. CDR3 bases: TGTGCCAGCAGACGACAGGATTCTGGGGCCAACGTCCTGACTTTC. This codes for CASRRQDSGANVLTF.

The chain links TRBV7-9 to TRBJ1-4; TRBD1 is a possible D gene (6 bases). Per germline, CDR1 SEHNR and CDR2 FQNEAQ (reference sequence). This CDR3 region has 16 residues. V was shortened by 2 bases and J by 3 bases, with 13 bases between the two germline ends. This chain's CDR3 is CASSLFTGFANEKLFF. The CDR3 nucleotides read TGTGCCAGCAGCTTATTCACAGGGTTCGCTAATGAAAAACTGTTTTTT.

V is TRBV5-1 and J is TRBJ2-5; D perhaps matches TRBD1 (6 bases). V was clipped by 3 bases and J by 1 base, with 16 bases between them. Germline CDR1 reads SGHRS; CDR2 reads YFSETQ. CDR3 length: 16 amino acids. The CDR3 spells CASSSLLGATQETQYF. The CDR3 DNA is TGCGCCAGCAGCTCCCTTTTGGGGGCGACCCAAGAGACCCAGTACTTC.

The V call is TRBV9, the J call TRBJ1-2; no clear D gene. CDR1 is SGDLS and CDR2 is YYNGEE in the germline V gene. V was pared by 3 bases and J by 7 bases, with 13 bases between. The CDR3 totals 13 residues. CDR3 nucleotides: TGTGCCAGCAGCGGAGAACTCCTGAGTGGCTACACCTTC. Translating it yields CASSGELLSGYTF.

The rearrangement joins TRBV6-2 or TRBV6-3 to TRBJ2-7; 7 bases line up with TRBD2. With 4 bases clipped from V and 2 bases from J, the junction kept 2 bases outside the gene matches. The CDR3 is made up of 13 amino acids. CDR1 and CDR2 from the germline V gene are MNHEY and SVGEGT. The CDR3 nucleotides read TGTGCCAGCAGTTCGGGACTACCCTACGAGCAGTACTTC. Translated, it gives CASSSGLPYEQYF.

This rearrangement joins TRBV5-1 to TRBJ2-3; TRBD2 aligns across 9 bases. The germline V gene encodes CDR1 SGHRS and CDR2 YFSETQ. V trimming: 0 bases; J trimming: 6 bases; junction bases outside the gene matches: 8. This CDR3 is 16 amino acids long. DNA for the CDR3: TGCGCCAGCAGCTTGGCCGGTAGCGGGGGTTTGGATACGCAGTATTTT. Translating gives CASSLAGSGGLDTQYF.

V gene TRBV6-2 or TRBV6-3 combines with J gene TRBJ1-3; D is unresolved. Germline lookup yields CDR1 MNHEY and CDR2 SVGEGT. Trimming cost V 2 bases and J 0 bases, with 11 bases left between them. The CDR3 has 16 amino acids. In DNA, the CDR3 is TGTGCCAGCAGTTACGATCCCCGCGCCTCTGGAAACACCATATATTTT. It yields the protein CASSYDPRASGNTIYF.

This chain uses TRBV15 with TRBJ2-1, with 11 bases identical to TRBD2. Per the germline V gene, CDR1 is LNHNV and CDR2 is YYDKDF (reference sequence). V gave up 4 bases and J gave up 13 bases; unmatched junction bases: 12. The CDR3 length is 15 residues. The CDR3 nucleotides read TGTGCCACCAGCATTAGCGGGGGGGCCGAATTGGCCCAGTTCTTC. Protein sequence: CATSISGGAELAQFF.